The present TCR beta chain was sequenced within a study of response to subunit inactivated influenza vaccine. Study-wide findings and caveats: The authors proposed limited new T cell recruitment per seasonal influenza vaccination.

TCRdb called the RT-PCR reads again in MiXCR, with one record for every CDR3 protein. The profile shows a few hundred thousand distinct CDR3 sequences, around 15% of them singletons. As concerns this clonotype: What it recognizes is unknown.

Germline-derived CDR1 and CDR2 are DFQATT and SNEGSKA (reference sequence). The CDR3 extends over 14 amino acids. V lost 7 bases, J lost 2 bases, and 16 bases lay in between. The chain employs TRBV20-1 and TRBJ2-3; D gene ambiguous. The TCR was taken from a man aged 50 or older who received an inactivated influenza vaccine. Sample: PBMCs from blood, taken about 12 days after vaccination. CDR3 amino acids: CSVPQWANTDTQYF. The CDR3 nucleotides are TGCAGTGTCCCTCAGTGGGCTAACACAGATACGCAGTATTTT.